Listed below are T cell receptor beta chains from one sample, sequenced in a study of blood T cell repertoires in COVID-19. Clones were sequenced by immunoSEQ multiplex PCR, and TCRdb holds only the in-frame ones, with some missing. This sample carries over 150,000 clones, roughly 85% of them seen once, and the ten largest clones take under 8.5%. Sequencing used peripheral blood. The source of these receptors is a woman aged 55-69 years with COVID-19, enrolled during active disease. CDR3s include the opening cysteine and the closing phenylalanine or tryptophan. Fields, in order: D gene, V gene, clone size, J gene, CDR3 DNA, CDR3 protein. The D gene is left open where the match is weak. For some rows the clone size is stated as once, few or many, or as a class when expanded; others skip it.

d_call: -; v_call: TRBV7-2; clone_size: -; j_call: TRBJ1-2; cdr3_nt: TGTGCCAGCAGCTTAGGAGGAGTCGGCAGATCTAACTATGGCTACACCTTC; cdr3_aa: CASSLGGVGRSNYGYTF
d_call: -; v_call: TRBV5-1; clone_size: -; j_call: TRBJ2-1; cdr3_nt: TGCGCCAGCAGCTTGGCAGGGGACAATGAGCAGTTCTTC; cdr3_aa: CASSLAGDNEQFF
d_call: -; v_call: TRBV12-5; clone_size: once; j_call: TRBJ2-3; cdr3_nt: TGTGCTAGTGGTTGGCGGGAACTCACAGATACGCAGTATTTT; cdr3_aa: CASGWRELTDTQYF
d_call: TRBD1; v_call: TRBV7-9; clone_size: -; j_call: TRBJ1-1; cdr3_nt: TGTGCCAGCAGCCGGGACAGGGGGCGCAGGAACACTGAAGCTTTCTTT; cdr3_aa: CASSRDRGRRNTEAFF
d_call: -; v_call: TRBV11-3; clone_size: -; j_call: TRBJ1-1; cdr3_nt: TGTGCCAGCAGCTTAACTGTCGGCACTGAAGCTTTCTTT; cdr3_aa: CASSLTVGTEAFF
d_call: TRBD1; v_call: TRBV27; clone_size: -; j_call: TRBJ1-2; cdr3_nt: TGTGCCAGCAGGGGGACAGGGGGGAACTATGGCTACACCTTC; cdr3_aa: CASRGTGGNYGYTF
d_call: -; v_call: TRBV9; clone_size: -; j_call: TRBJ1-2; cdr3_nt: TGTGCCAGCAGCGATTCCCGGGAGACCTATGGCTACACCTTC; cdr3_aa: CASSDSRETYGYTF
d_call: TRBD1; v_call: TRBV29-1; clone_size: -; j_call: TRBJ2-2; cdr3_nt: TGCAGCGTTGAGGACAGGGGAACCACCGGGGAGCTGTTTTTT; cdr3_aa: CSVEDRGTTGELFF
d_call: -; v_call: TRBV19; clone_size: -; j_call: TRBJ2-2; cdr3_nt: TGTGCCAGTAGACTAGTTCCCGGGGAGCTGTTTTTT; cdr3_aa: CASRLVPGELFF
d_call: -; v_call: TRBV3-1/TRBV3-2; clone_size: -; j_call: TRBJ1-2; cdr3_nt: TGTGCCAGCAGCCAAGATCAGGGTCTAGTTGGCTACACCTTC; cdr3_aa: CASSQDQGLVGYTF
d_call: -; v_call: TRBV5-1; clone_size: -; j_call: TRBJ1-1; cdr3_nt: TGCGCCAGCACCCAACAGGGGAACACTGAAGCTTTCTTT; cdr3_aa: CASTQQGNTEAFF
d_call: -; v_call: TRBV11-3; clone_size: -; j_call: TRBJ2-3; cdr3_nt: TGTGCCAGCAGTCCACAGGGATTCACAGATACGCAGTATTTT; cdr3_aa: CASSPQGFTDTQYF
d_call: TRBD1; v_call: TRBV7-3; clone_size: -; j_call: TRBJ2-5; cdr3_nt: TGTGCCAGCAGCCCTCGGACAGGGGGCCAACAAGAGACCCAGTACTTC; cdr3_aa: CASSPRTGGQQETQYF
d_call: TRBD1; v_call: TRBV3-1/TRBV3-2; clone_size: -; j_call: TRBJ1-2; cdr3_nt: TGTGCCAGCAGTCAGGACAGGGGGCATGGCTACACCTTC; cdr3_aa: CASSQDRGHGYTF
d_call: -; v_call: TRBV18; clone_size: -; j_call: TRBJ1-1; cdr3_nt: TGTGCCAGCTCACGCGGGGCAAGGGACACTGAAGCTTTCTTT; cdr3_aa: CASSRGARDTEAFF
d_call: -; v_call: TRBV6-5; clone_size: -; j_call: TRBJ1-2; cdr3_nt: TGTGCCAGCACTACCGCCGGGGGAATCGGTGGCTACACCTTC; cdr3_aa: CASTTAGGIGGYTF
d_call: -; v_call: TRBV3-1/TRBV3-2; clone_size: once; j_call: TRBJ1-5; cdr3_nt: TGTGCCAGCAGCCAACAACAGGGATTGCCCCAGCATTTT; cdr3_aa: CASSQQQGLPQHF
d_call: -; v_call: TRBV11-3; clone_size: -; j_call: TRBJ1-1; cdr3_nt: TGTGCCAGCAGCTTAAACACCCTGAACACTGAAGCTTTCTTT; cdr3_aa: CASSLNTLNTEAFF
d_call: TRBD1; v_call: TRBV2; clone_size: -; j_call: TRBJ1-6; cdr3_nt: TGTGCCAGCAGGGGGCGGACAGGGGAAATAGGTTCACCCCTCCACTTT; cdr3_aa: CASRGRTGEIGSPLHF
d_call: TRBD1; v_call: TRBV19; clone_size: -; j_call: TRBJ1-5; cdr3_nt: TGTGCCAGTAGGATGACAGGGTTTAGGGGCAATCAGCCCCAGCATTTT; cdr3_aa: CASRMTGFRGNQPQHF
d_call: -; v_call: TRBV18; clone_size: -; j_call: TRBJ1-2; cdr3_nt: TGTGCCAGCTCACCACGTGACGGGGGGAATGGCTACACCTTC; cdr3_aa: CASSPRDGGNGYTF
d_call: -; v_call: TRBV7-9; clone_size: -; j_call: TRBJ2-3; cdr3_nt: TGTGCCAGCAGCTTAGACGGTTTGGCGGACTCCTATACGCAGTATTTT; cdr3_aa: CASSLDGLADSYTQYF
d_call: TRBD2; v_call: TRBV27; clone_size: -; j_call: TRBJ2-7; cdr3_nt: TGTGCCAGCAGTTTACGGGGACTAGGATGGGAGCAGTACTTC; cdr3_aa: CASSLRGLGWEQYF
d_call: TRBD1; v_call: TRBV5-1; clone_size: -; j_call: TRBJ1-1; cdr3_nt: TGCGCCAGCAGCCCGCGGACAGGGATATTCACTGAAGCTTTCTTT; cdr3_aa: CASSPRTGIFTEAFF
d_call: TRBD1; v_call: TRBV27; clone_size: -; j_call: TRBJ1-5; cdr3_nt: TGTGCCAGCATTCCCTCGGGAGGGGGCCCCCCCAATCAGCCCCAGCATTTT; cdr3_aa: CASIPSGGGPPNQPQHF
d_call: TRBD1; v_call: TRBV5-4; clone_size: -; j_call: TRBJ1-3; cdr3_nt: TGTGCCAGCAGCTTGAACACAGGGGCAGCTGGAAACACCATATATTTT; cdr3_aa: CASSLNTGAAGNTIYF
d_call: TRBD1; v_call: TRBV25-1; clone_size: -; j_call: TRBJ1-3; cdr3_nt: TGTGCCAGCGGAGACAGGGACCTCTCTGGAAACACCATATATTTT; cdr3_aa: CASGDRDLSGNTIYF
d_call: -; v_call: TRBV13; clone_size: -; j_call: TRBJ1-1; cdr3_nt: TGTGCCAGCAGCTTGAATGGGCCCGTGGACACTGAAGCTTTCTTT; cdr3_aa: CASSLNGPVDTEAFF
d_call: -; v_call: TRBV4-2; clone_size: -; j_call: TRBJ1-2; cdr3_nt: TGTGCCAGCAGCCAAGATTCGGGGATGGGGTTCTATGGCTACACCTTC; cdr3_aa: CASSQDSGMGFYGYTF
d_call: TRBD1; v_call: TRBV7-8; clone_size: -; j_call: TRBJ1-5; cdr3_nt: TGTGCCAGCAGCTTAGCTCAGGGGGCAGGACAGCCCCAGCATTTT; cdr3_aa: CASSLAQGAGQPQHF
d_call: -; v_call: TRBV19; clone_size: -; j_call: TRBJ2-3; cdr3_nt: TGTGCCAGTAGTACCGGGCCCCGGAGGGCAGATACGCAGTATTTT; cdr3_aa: CASSTGPRRADTQYF
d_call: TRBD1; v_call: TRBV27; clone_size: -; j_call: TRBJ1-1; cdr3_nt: TGTGCCAGCAGTGGCTTCGGACAGGGGAACACTGAAGCTTTCTTT; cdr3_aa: CASSGFGQGNTEAFF
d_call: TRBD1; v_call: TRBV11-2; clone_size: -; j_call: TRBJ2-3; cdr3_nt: TGTGCCAGCAGCTGGGCTCAAGGGACAGGGAGGTTGGATACGCAGTATTTT; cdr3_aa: CASSWAQGTGRLDTQYF
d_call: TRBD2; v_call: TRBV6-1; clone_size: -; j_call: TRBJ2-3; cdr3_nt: TGTGCCAGCAGTGAAACCTCAGCGGGGTGGTCAGATACGCAGTATTTT; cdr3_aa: CASSETSAGWSDTQYF
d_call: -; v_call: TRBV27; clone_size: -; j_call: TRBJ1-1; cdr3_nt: TGTGCCAGCAGAAAACAGGGCCCGAACACTGAAGCTTTCTTT; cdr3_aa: CASRKQGPNTEAFF
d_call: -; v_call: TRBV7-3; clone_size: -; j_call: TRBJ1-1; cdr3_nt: TGTGCCAGCAGCCAAAGCGTCAGGGTGGGAGAAGCTTTCTTT; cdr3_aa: CASSQSVRVGEAFF
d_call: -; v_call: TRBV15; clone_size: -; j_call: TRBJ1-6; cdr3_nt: TGTGCCACCAGCAGGTCCCTTGATTCACCCCTCCACTTT; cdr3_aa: CATSRSLDSPLHF
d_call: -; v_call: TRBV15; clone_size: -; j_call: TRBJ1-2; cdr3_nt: TGTGCCACCAGCAGAGTAAAGGGGCGCACCTTC; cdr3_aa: CATSRVKGRTF
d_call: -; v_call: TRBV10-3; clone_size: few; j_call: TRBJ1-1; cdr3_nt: TGTGCCATCAGTGAGGAAGCCCGTGGTTTCTCAGCTTTCTTT; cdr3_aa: CAISEEARGFSAFF
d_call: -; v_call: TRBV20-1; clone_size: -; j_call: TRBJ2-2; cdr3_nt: TGCAGTGCTAGTTTATCCAGGGTGAACACCGGGGAGCTGTTTTTT; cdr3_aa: CSASLSRVNTGELFF
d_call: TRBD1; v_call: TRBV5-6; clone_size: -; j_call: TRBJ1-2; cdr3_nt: TGTGCCAGCAGCTTGGTAGAACAGGGGCCCTATGGCTACACCTTC; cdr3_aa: CASSLVEQGPYGYTF
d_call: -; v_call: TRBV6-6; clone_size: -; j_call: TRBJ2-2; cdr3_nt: TGTGCCAGCGCGGGCCCGAACACCGGGGAGCTGTTTTTT; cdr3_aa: CASAGPNTGELFF
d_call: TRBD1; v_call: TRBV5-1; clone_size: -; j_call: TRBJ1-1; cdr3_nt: TGCGCCAGCGCCGGGACAGGGGCCATGGGCACTGAAGCTTTCTTT; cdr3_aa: CASAGTGAMGTEAFF
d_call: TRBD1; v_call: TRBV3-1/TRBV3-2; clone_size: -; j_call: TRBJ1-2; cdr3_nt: TGTGCCAGCAGCCATAGGACAGGGTTTAACTATGGCTACACCTTC; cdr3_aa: CASSHRTGFNYGYTF
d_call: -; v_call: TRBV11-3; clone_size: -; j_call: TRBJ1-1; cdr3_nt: TGTGCCAGCAGCCCAGGGCGGGGGAACACTGAAGCTTTCTTT; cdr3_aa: CASSPGRGNTEAFF
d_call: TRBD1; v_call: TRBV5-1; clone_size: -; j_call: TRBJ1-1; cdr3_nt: TGCGCCAGCAGCTCCCGGGACAGGGGGTATTATACTGAAGCTTTCTTT; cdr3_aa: CASSSRDRGYYTEAFF
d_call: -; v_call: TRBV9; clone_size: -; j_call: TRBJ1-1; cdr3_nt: TGTGCCAGCAGCGTAGGACGCGGGAGCGCTGAAGCTTTCTTT; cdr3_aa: CASSVGRGSAEAFF